The 32 T cell receptor beta chains listed next were all sequenced from one sample in a study of blood T cell repertoires in COVID-19. The table came from immunoSEQ multiplex PCR; TCRdb's copy has only in-frame clones and leaves some out. The sample has around 200,000 clones; around 87% are singletons. The sequenced sample was peripheral blood. The receptors shown here come from a man in his 60s who had recovered from COVID-19.

This chain connects TRBV15 to TRBJ1-1; 9 bases map to TRBD1. V shed 5 bases and J 1 base; nucleotides not matched to a gene: 2. The CDR3 runs to 14 residues. Germline CDR1 and CDR2: LNHNV and YYDKDF (reference sequence). The CDR3 DNA is TGTGCCACCAGCTTGACAGGGGGGAACACTGAAGCTTTCTTT. As protein: CATSLTGGNTEAFF.

The rearrangement uses TRBV6-5 and TRBJ2-3; TRBD2 matches 12 bases. This CDR3 comprises 15 residues. Germline V gives CDR1 MNHEY, CDR2 SVGAGI. Trimming cost V 6 bases and J 2 bases; bases outside gene matches: 3. The CDR3 DNA is TGTGCCAGCAGCTGGACTAGCGGGGCCACAGATACGCAGTATTTT. This encodes CASSWTSGATDTQYF.

CDR3 sequence: CASSQEGRGSYNEQFF. Here the CDR3 DNA reads TGCGCCAGCAGCCAAGAGGGCAGGGGCTCCTACAATGAGCAGTTCTTC. The chain recombines TRBV4-3 with TRBJ2-1; the D gene is possibly TRBD1 (6 bases). CDR1 and CDR2 from the germline V gene are LGHNA and YSLEER. The ends were cut back, 0 bases at V and 0 bases at J, with 9 bases in the middle. This CDR3 spans 16 amino acids.

This chain uses TRBV6-5 with TRBJ1-2, with 8 bases that match TRBD1. The CDR3 is made up of 13 amino acids. V lost 6 bases, J lost 12 bases, and 12 bases stayed unmatched. Germline CDR1 MNHEY, CDR2 SVGAGI. In DNA, the CDR3 is TGTGCCAGCAGATCTACAGGGGGAGGTGGGGACACCTTC. Translating it yields CASRSTGGGGDTF.

This chain connects TRBV23-1 to TRBJ1-5; 11 bases map to TRBD1. TRBV23-1 is filed as an ORF, its function uncertain. V trimming: 4 bases; J trimming: 1 base; junction bases outside the gene matches: 18. The CDR3 has 21 residues. The CDR3 loop reads CASSRTLRTGGGFASNQPQHF. For the CDR3, the DNA is TGCGCCAGCAGTCGGACCCTCAGGACAGGGGGCGGATTTGCGAGCAATCAGCCCCAGCATTTT.

For the CDR3, the DNA is TGTGCCAGCAGACGGGGGGTTGAGGGTGGCTACACCTTC. Its protein is CASRRGVEGGYTF. V is TRBV9 and J is TRBJ1-2; possibly TRBD1 for D (5 bases). Trimming shortened V by 5 bases and J by 7 bases, and 15 bases separated the two germline ends. Per germline, CDR1 SGDLS and CDR2 YYNGEE. The CDR3 contains 13 residues.

V is TRBV5-1 and J is TRBJ1-2; D uncertain. Deletions cut 4 bases from V and 6 bases from J, with 19 bases between. This CDR3 region has 15 residues. The germline CDR1 and CDR2 sequences are SGHRS and YFSETQ. DNA for the CDR3: TGCGCCAGCAGCACAGCCGGCCAAAATTACGATGGCTACACCTTC. This translates into CASSTAGQNYDGYTF.

This sequence joins TRBV5-1 and TRBJ2-2; D unresolved. Trimming removed 7 bases at V and 2 bases at J, with 12 bases between. Germline V gene data show CDR1 as SGHRS and CDR2 as YFSETQ. CDR3 length: 14 amino acids. The CDR3, as DNA: TGCGCCAGCGAGGCTGCTATCAACACCGGGGAGCTGTTTTTT. Its protein product is CASEAAINTGELFF.

The chain is built from TRBV9 and TRBJ2-1; no clear D gene. The CDR3 is made up of 10 amino acids. Germline V gene sequence: CDR1 SGDLS, CDR2 YYNGEE. The V and J ends lost 4 bases and 10 bases respectively, with 6 bases between them. This CDR3 is CASSPREQFF. The DNA of the CDR3 is TGTGCCAGCAGCCCTCGGGAGCAGTTCTTC.

This chain links TRBV5-4 with TRBJ2-5; TRBD2 agrees at 7 bases. Germline V CDR1 and CDR2: SGHNT, YYREEE (reference sequence). J gave up 0 bases and V 1 base, and 3 bases lay outside the gene matches. The CDR3 loop spans 15 amino acids. For the CDR3, the DNA is TGTGCCAGCAGCTTGAGACTAGCTAACCAAGAGACCCAGTACTTC. It encodes CASSLRLANQETQYF.

V and J are TRBV10-1 and TRBJ2-1, with 13 nucleotides matching TRBD2. From germline, CDR1 is WNHNN and CDR2 SYGVQD (reference sequence). After removal of 7 bases from V and 7 bases from J, the junction contained 7 bases not matched to a gene. CDR3 length equals 15 residues. The CDR3 loop reads CASNSGLAGRNEQFF. CDR3 sequence (DNA): TGCGCCAGCAACTCGGGACTAGCGGGAAGGAATGAGCAGTTCTTC.

The rearrangement links TRBV30 to TRBJ1-1; D unresolved. The V gene lost 4 bases and the J gene lost 11 bases, with 14 bases spanning the gap. Germline V CDR1 and CDR2: GTSNPN, SVGIG (reference sequence). CDR3 length: 11 residues. DNA of the CDR3: TGTGCCTGGACCAGACTCTGGCGGGCTTTCTTT. The encoded protein is CAWTRLWRAFF.

The chain has TRBV7-2 and TRBJ2-7; 8 nucleotides line up with TRBD1. V dropped 1 base and J dropped 7; count of bases not matched to a gene: 6. There are 14 residues in the CDR3. Per germline, CDR1 SGHTA and CDR2 FQGNSA. This CDR3 is CASSLGQGPREQYF. CDR3 in DNA: TGTGCCAGCAGCTTAGGACAGGGGCCCAGAGAGCAGTACTTC.

The V gene is TRBV5-4, the J gene TRBJ1-2, with TRBD1 matching over 9 bases. J gave up 4 bases and V 3 bases, and 10 bases lay outside the gene matches. Germline values: CDR1 SGHNT, CDR2 YYREEE (reference sequence). This CDR3 spans 16 amino acids. The CDR3 is CASSSLRTGAFYGYTF. The DNA of the CDR3 is TGTGCCAGCAGCTCCCTCCGGACAGGGGCTTTCTATGGCTACACCTTC.

This clone has more than one count but fewer than ten. V is TRBV7-2 and J is TRBJ2-1; D possibly corresponds to TRBD1 (7 bases). The CDR3 consists of 15 residues. Per the germline V gene, CDR1 is SGHTA and CDR2 is FQGNSA. Deletions cut 0 bases from V and 4 bases from J, with 10 bases between. DNA of the CDR3: TGTGCCAGCAGCTTAGCGCAGGGGGGATACAATGAGCAGTTCTTC. Amino acids: CASSLAQGGYNEQFF.

J is TRBJ2-5 and V is TRBV7-6; 10 nucleotides match TRBD1. This CDR3 has 14 residues. Germline CDR1 is SGHVS and CDR2 is FNYEAQ. V lost 5 bases, J lost 4 bases, and 4 bases stayed unmatched. CDR3 sequence reads: CASSRGQGPETQYF. The CDR3 DNA follows: TGTGCCAGCAGCCGGGGACAGGGGCCAGAGACCCAGTACTTC.

This clone has a single count. The rearrangement uses TRBV19 and TRBJ2-7, with 8 bases aligning to TRBD1. The germline gives CDR1 LNHDA, CDR2 SQIVND (reference sequence). The CDR3 sequence is 15 residues long. V lost 3 bases and J lost 6; bases outside the gene matches: 10. The CDR3 is CASSIGAGGSSEQYF. In DNA, the CDR3 is TGTGCCAGTAGTATCGGGGCAGGGGGCTCAAGCGAGCAGTACTTC. Full variable domain (rest looked up from reference TRBV19 and TRBJ2-7): DGGITQSPKYLFRKEGQNVTLSCEQNLNHDAMYWYRQDPGQGLRLIYYSQIVNDFQKGDIAEGYSVSREKKESFPLTVTSAQKNPTAFYLCASSIGAGGSSEQYFGPGTRLTVT.

The chain combines TRBV3-1 (or the pseudogene TRBV3-2) with TRBJ2-7, with a tentative D call TRBD1 (6 bases). Deletions cut 4 bases from V and 1 base from J, with 14 bases between. The CDR3 is made up of 15 amino acids. Germline-derived CDR1 and CDR2 are LGHDT and YNNKEL (reference sequence). CDR3 residues: CASSRGTQASYEQYF. As DNA, the CDR3 is TGTGCCAGCAGCCGGGGGACACAGGCTTCCTACGAGCAGTACTTC.

The chain links TRBV9 to TRBJ2-1, with D maybe TRBD2 (6 bases). CDR1 and CDR2 (germline): SGDLS, YYNGEE. The CDR3 runs to 14 residues. V was cut by 0 bases and J by 8 bases, with 12 bases left in between. In DNA form, the CDR3 reads TGTGCCAGCAGCGTAGTCGGGGGTTTGGATGAGCAGTTCTTC. As protein: CASSVVGGLDEQFF.

This clone was counted a single time. This chain joins TRBV4-2 and TRBJ1-5; D is unresolved. The CDR3 is made up of 15 amino acids. Trimming cost V 0 bases and J 7 bases, with 13 bases left between them. In germline, CDR1 is LGHNA, CDR2 YNFKEQ. The CDR3 bases are TGTGCCAGCAGCCAAGATAAGGCGGGAACCCAGCCCCAGCATTTT. Translated, it gives CASSQDKAGTQPQHF.

The chain joins TRBV11-2 to TRBJ2-2, with TRBD1 matching over 8 bases. Germline-derived CDR1 and CDR2 are SGHAT and FQNNGV. The V and J ends lost 5 bases and 11 bases, in that order; junction bases with no gene match: 13. The CDR3 covers 15 residues. The CDR3 nucleotides read TGTGCCAGCAGCAGAACCTGGGACAGGATGGGTGAGCTGTTTTTT. As protein: CASSRTWDRMGELFF.

CDR3 sequence reads: CASSPGADQPQHF. In nucleotides, the CDR3 is TGTGCCAGCAGCCCAGGGGCAGACCAGCCCCAGCATTTT. The rearrangement uses TRBV9 and TRBJ1-5; weak D call: TRBD1 (6 bases). V lost 4 bases and J lost 7, with 12 bases in between. Germline V gene data show CDR1 as SGDLS and CDR2 as YYNGEE. The CDR3 sequence is 13 residues long.

V gene TRBV5-1 combines with J gene TRBJ2-5; weak D call: TRBD2 (5 bases). The CDR3 contains 15 residues. Germline CDR1 and CDR2: SGHRS and YFSETQ. Trimming removed 0 bases from V and 2 bases from J, with 11 bases in between. In DNA form, the CDR3 reads TGCGCCAGCAGCTTGGAGACTACGAGACAAGAGACCCAGTACTTC. The encoded protein is CASSLETTRQETQYF.

V is TRBV30 and J is TRBJ2-2, with 9 nucleotides matching TRBD1. The CDR3 is made up of 14 amino acids. Germline V gene data show CDR1 as GTSNPN and CDR2 as SVGIG (reference sequence). The V and J ends lost 5 bases and 4 bases, in that order; junction bases with no gene match: 5. The CDR3 bases are TGTGCCTGGGACGACAGGGGGGCCACCGGGGAGCTGTTTTTT. Amino acids: CAWDDRGATGELFF.

The chain employs TRBV28 and TRBJ2-3; 11 positions agree with TRBD2. J gave up 0 bases and V 3 bases, and 8 bases lay outside the gene matches. Germline V gene sequence: CDR1 MDHEN, CDR2 SYDVKM. The CDR3 is made up of 18 amino acids. DNA of the CDR3: TGTGCCAGCAGTTTTCTTGGCCTAGCGGGAGGCAGCACAGATACGCAGTATTTT. Its protein is CASSFLGLAGGSTDTQYF.

The chain uses TRBV6-1 and TRBJ1-2; TRBD1 agrees at 7 bases. This CDR3 region has 15 residues. Germline V gene data show CDR1 as MNHNS and CDR2 as SASEGT. V shed 3 bases and J 8 bases; nucleotides not matched to a gene: 12. The CDR3 DNA follows: TGTGCCAGCAGTGACGGAGGACAGGCTTCTTGGGGCTACACCTTC. Translated: CASSDGGQASWGYTF.

The chain is built from TRBV3-1 (or the pseudogene TRBV3-2) and TRBJ1-2; unclear D gene. The V gene lost 4 bases and the J gene lost 8 bases, with 11 bases spanning the gap. The germline V gene encodes CDR1 LGHDT and CDR2 YNNKEL (reference sequence). The CDR3 totals 12 residues. The CDR3 DNA reads TGTGCCAGCAGCCCTAAACCGGGAGGCTACACCTTC. This translates into CASSPKPGGYTF.

This clone has a handful of counts. The rearrangement links TRBV30 to TRBJ1-2, with D perhaps matching TRBD1 (5 bases). Germline CDR1 GTSNPN, CDR2 SVGIG (reference sequence). The CDR3 runs 13 residues. The V end lost 0 bases, the J end lost 8 bases, and 13 bases lay between the germline ends. The CDR3 coding sequence is TGTGCCTGGAGTGTGGGGGAGGCAGGCGGCTACACCTTC. Amino acid sequence: CAWSVGEAGGYTF.

V usage is TRBV28 and J usage is TRBJ2-2, with a tentative D call TRBD2 (6 bases). V lost 5 bases and J 4 bases, leaving 17 bases between the germline ends. Germline-derived CDR1 and CDR2 are MDHEN and SYDVKM. The length of the CDR3 is 16 residues. The CDR3 nucleotides read TGTGCCAGCAGTCCTGGGAGGACCCCGCGCACCGGGGAGCTGTTTTTT. Its translation is CASSPGRTPRTGELFF.

The gene calls are TRBV7-9 and TRBJ1-1; 8 positions match TRBD1. V lost 10 bases to trimming and J lost 4 bases; unmatched junction nucleotides: 11. The V gene's germline CDR1 is SEHNR and CDR2 FQNEAQ (reference sequence). This CDR3 spans 14 amino acids. CDR3 in DNA: TGTGCCACCCAAAGGCAGGGGGCGACCACTGAAGCTTTCTTT. This translates into CATQRQGATTEAFF.

The V call is TRBV19, the J call TRBJ2-1; 9 bases map to TRBD2. V shed 1 base, J shed 10 bases, and the junction held 8 bases outside the gene matches. Germline lookup yields CDR1 LNHDA and CDR2 SQIVND (reference sequence). This CDR3 spans 15 amino acids. This CDR3 reads CASSIVAGLAGEQFF. The CDR3 bases are TGTGCCAGTAGTATAGTCGCGGGTCTAGCGGGAGAGCAGTTCTTC.

This clone showed up just a few times. The J gene is TRBJ1-2, the V gene TRBV5-4; D uncertain. The germline gives CDR1 SGHNT, CDR2 YYREEE (reference sequence). Between the trimmed V and J ends, which lost 3 bases and 4 bases, there was a span of 16 bases. This CDR3 has 15 amino acids. This CDR3 is CASSYRGESLYGYTF. CDR3 nucleotide sequence: TGTGCCAGCAGCTACCGCGGGGAAAGCCTCTATGGCTACACCTTC.